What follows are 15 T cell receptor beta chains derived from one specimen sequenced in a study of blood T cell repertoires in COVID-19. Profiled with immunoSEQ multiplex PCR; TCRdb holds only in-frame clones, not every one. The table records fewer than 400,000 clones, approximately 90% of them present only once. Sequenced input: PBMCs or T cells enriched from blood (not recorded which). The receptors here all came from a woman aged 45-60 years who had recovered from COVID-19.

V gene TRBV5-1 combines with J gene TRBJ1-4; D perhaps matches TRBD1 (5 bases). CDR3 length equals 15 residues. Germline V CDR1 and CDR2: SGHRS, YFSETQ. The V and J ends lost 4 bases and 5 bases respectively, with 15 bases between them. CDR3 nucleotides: TGCGCCAGCAGCGACCCTGGTCGGGGGAATGAAAAACTGTTTTTT. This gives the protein CASSDPGRGNEKLFF.

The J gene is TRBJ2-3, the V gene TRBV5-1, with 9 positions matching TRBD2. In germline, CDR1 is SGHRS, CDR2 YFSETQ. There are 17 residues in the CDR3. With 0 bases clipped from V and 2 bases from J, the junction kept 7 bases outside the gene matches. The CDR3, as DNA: TGCGCCAGCAGCTTGGTCCCTAGCGGGGCCTACACAGATACGCAGTATTTT. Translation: CASSLVPSGAYTDTQYF.

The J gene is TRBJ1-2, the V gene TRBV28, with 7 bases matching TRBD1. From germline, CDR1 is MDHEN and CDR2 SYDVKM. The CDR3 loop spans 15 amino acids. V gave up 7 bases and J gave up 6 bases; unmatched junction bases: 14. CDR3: CASTQPPAGQHGYTF. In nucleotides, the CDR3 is TGTGCCAGCACCCAACCCCCGGCGGGACAGCATGGCTACACCTTC.

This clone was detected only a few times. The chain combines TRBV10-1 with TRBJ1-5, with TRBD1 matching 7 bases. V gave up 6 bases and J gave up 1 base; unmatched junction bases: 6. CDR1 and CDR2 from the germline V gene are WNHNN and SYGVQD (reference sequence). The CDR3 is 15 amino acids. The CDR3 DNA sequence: TGCGCCAGCAGGGGGACAGCGACGAGCAATCAGCCCCAGCATTTT. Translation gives CASRGTATSNQPQHF.

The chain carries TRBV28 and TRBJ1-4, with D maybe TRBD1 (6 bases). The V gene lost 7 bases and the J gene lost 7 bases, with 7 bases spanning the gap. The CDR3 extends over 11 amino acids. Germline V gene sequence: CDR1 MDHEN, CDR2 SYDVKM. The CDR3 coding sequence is TGTGCCAGCAAACAGGGTGAAAAACTGTTTTTT. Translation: CASKQGEKLFF.

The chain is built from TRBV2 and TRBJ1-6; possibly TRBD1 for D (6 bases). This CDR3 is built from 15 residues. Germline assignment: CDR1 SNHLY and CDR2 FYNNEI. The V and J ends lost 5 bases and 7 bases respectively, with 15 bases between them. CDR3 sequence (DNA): TGTGCCAGCAGTCCCCAGGGGATAGGAAATTCACCCCTCCACTTT. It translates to CASSPQGIGNSPLHF.

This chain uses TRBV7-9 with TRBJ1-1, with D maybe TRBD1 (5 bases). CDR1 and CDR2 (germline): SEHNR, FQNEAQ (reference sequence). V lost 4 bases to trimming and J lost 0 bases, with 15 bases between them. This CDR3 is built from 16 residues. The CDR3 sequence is CASSSFRGGMNTEAFF. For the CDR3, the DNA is TGTGCCAGCAGCTCGTTTCGCGGGGGGATGAACACTGAAGCTTTCTTT.

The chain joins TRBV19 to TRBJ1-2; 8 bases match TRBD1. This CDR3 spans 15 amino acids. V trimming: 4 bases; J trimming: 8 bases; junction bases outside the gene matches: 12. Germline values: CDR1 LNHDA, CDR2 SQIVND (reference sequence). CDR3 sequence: CASSRLGTGAMGYTF. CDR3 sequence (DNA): TGTGCCAGTAGTAGACTGGGGACAGGCGCTATGGGCTACACCTTC.

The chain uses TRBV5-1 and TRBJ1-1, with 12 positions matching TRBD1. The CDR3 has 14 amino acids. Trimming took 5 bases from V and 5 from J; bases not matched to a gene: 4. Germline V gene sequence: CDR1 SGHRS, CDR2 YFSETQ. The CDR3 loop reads CASRTGQGATEAFF. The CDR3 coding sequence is TGCGCCAGCAGAACGGGACAGGGGGCAACTGAAGCTTTCTTT.

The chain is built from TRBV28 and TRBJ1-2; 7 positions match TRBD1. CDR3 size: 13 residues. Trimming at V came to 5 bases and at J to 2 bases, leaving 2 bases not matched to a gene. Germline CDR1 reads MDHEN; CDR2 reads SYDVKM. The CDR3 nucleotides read TGTGCCAGCAGTGCGGGACAGAACTATGGCTACACCTTC. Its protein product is CASSAGQNYGYTF.

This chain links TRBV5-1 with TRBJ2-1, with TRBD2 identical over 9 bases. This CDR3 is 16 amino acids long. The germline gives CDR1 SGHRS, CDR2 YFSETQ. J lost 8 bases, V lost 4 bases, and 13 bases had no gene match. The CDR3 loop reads CASSRVSSGVADEQFF. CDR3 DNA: TGCGCCAGCAGCCGGGTTTCTAGCGGGGTTGCCGATGAGCAGTTCTTC.

The CDR3 protein is CASSLDGVNEQFF. The CDR3 nucleotides are TGTGCCAGCAGCTTAGACGGGGTCAATGAGCAGTTCTTC. This chain uses TRBV11-3 with TRBJ2-1, with a tentative D call TRBD2 (5 bases). The germline V and J ends were trimmed by 0 bases and 6 bases, with 6 bases remaining between them. The germline CDR1 and CDR2 sequences are SGHNT and YENEEA. CDR3 length: 13 residues.

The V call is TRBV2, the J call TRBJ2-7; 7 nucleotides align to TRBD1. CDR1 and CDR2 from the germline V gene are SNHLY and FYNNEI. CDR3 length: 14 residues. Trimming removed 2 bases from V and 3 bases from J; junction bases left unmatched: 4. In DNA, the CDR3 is TGTGCCAGCAGTGAACGGGGACAGAACTACGAGCAGTACTTC. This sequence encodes CASSERGQNYEQYF. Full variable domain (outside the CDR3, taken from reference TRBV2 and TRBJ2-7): EPEVTQTPSHQVTQMGQEVILRCVPISNHLYFYWYRQILGQKVEFLVSFYNNEISEKSEIFDDQFSVERPDGSNFTLKIRSTKLEDSAMYFCASSERGQNYEQYFGPGTRLTVT.

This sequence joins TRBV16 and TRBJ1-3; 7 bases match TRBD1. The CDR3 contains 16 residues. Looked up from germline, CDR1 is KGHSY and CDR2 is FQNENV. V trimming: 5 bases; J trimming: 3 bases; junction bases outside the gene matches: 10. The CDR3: CASSSMTGLSGNTIYF. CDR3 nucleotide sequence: TGTGCCAGCAGCTCGATGACAGGGCTGAGTGGAAACACCATATATTTT.

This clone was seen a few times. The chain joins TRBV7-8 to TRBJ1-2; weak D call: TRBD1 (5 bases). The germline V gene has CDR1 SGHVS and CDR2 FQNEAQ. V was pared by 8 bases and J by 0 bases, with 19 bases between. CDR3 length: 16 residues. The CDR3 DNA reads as TGTGCCAGCGGGGAGGCAGGGAGGAGGGCTAACTATGGCTACACCTTC. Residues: CASGEAGRRANYGYTF.